This section outlines one T cell receptor (beta chain) sequence together with its context. These data belong to a study of blood T cell repertoires in COVID-19. Study details: COVID-19 samples, acute and convalescent, were from the United States, Italy and Spain. PBMCs, B-cell-depleted T cells, or T cells provided the cDNA or gDNA that made up the material.

Germline CDR1 and CDR2: MDHEN and SYDVKM. The V segment lost 5 bases and the J segment 0 bases; nucleotides outside the gene matches: 7. The CDR3 spans 16 residues. As processed by the authors: Reference gene primer amplification gave nucleated cell count estimates. Profiling relied on immunoSEQ multiplex PCR, and the TCRdb table lists in-frame clones only, not all of them. That table furnishes V, J and clone size, whereas the DNA furnished D and trimming. The profile shows 300,000 to 400,000 clones, about 87% of them singletons. The sequenced sample was peripheral blood. The chain employs TRBV28 and TRBJ2-1; 7 bases are shared with TRBD2. The receptor's source is a woman aged 50 to 60 who had recovered from COVID-19. CDR3 residues: CASSQGGGSSYNEQFF. As DNA, the CDR3 is TGTGCCAGCAGTCAGGGTGGCGGGAGCTCCTACAATGAGCAGTTCTTC.